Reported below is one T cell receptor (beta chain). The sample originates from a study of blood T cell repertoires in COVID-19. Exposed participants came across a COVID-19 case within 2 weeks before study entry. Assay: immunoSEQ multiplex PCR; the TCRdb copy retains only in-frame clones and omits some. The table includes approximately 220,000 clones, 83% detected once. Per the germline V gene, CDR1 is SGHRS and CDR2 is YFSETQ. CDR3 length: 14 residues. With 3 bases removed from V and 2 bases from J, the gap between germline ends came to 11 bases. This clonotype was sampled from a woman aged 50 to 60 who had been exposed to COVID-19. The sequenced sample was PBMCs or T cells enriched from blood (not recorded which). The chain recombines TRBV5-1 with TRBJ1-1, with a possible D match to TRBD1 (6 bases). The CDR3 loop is CASSSRTANTEAFF. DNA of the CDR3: TGCGCCAGCAGCTCCCGGACAGCCAACACTGAAGCTTTCTTT.